The 14 T cell receptor beta chains below come from one sample, sequenced in a study of neurological immune-mediated disorders. In TCRdb, the 5' RACE reads were re-called with MiXCR into one record per CDR3 protein. This sample carries about 80,000 distinct CDR3 sequences, approximately 6% of them seen once, and the ten largest clones take roughly 7.9%. Time point defined: longitudinal time-point 2. Material: PBMCs. These receptors all come from a woman in her sixties or seventies with multiple sclerosis.

This clonotype was seen many times. J is TRBJ2-1 and V is TRBV29-1, with 7 positions matching TRBD1. This CDR3 comprises 17 residues. Germline-derived CDR1 and CDR2 are SQVTM and ANQGSEA. Losses at the gene ends were 7 bases for V and 2 bases for J; bases not matched to a gene: 17. CDR3 nucleotide sequence: TGCAGCGCGGTAGGAACCAGGGGGTCCGTCGCCTACAATGAGCAGTTCTTC. It is translated as CSAVGTRGSVAYNEQFF.

This clonotype was observed at least ten times. The chain uses TRBV24-1 and TRBJ2-3; weak D call: TRBD2 (6 bases). Trimming stripped 3 bases from V and 5 bases from J, with 14 bases between. CDR3 length: 15 amino acids. The germline V gene encodes CDR1 KGHDR and CDR2 SFDVKD. This CDR3 is CATSDPGTPGDTQYF. In nucleotides, the CDR3 is TGTGCCACCAGTGATCCCGGGACTCCTGGAGATACGCAGTATTTT.

This clonotype was observed at least ten times. Here the CDR3 DNA reads TGTGCCAGCAGCCAAGTTGGAACTGAAGCTTTCTTT. Its protein is CASSQVGTEAFF. The chain uses TRBV3-1 and TRBJ1-1; no reliable D call. Germline V gene sequence: CDR1 LGHDT, CDR2 YNNKEL (reference sequence). Trimming stripped 1 base from V and 5 bases from J, with 5 bases between. This CDR3 comprises 12 residues.

This clonotype was recorded at least ten times. V usage is TRBV5-1 and J usage is TRBJ1-2; D possibly corresponds to TRBD1 (6 bases). The V and J ends lost 4 bases and 8 bases respectively, with 12 bases between them. The CDR3 runs 12 residues. Germline CDR1 SGHRS, CDR2 YFSETQ. The CDR3 DNA reads as TGCGCCAGCAGCCGCCAGGGGAAAGGCTACACCTTC. This encodes CASSRQGKGYTF. Full variable domain (outside the CDR3, taken from reference TRBV5-1 and TRBJ1-2): KAGVTQTPRYLIKTRGQQVTLSCSPISGHRSVSWYQQTPGQGLQFLFEYFSETQRNKGNFPGRFSGRQFSNSRSEMNVSTLELGDSALYLCASSRQGKGYTFGSGTRLTVV.

V usage is TRBV18 and J usage is TRBJ2-7; D remains ambiguous. CDR1 KGHSH and CDR2 LQKENI come from the germline V gene. There are 13 residues in the CDR3. The V end was cut by 3 bases, the J end by 0 bases, with 6 bases between. In DNA, the CDR3 is TGTGCCAGCTCACCCCAGAGCTCCTACGAGCAGTACTTC. Translating gives CASSPQSSYEQYF. Using reference TRBV18 and TRBJ2-7 for the parts outside the CDR3, the full variable domain is NAGVMQNPRHLVRRRGQEARLRCSPMKGHSHVYWYRQLPEEGLKFMVYLQKENIIDESGMPKERFSAEFPKEGPSILRIQQVVRGDSAAYFCASSPQSSYEQYFGPGTRLTVT.

This clonotype has a count of ten or more. The V gene is TRBV7-2, the J gene TRBJ2-2; D call uncertain. From germline, CDR1 is SGHTA and CDR2 FQGNSA. The CDR3 is made up of 12 amino acids. V lost 3 bases and J lost 7, with 6 bases in between. The CDR3 loop is CASSFALGELFF. The CDR3 DNA is TGTGCCAGCAGCTTCGCTCTCGGGGAGCTGTTTTTT.

In its sample, this clonotype was seen many times. The chain has TRBV5-1 and TRBJ2-2; 7 bases fit TRBD1. The V gene's germline CDR1 is SGHRS and CDR2 YFSETQ. The CDR3 is made up of 17 amino acids. Trimming took 4 bases from V and 1 from J; bases not matched to a gene: 10. The CDR3 sequence: CASSPTGDRLNTGELFF. DNA for the CDR3: TGCGCCAGCAGCCCAACCGGGGACAGATTGAACACCGGGGAGCTGTTTTTT.

The sample holds many counts of this clonotype. V gene TRBV6-5 combines with J gene TRBJ2-6; D is undetermined. CDR1 and CDR2 from the germline V gene are MNHEY and SVGAGI. Trimming stripped 2 bases from V and 0 bases from J, with 8 bases between. This CDR3 region has 16 residues. The DNA of the CDR3 is TGTGCCAGCAGTTACGGCGGAAGCTCTGGGGCCAACGTCCTGACTTTC. Encoded protein: CASSYGGSSGANVLTF.

This clonotype has at least ten counts. The chain uses TRBV20-1 and TRBJ2-1, with 8 positions matching TRBD2. V lost 5 bases and J lost 6; bases outside the gene matches: 12. This CDR3 is 15 amino acids long. Per the germline V gene, CDR1 is DFQATT and CDR2 is SNEGSKA (reference sequence). The CDR3 sequence is CSADGNQRGFNEQFF. CDR3 DNA sequence: TGCAGTGCTGACGGGAATCAGCGGGGGTTCAATGAGCAGTTCTTC.

This clonotype was picked up many times. V usage is TRBV24-1 and J usage is TRBJ2-6, with TRBD1 matching 9 bases. Germline assignment: CDR1 KGHDR and CDR2 SFDVKD. After removal of 3 bases from V and 0 bases from J, the junction contained 5 bases not matched to a gene. This CDR3 is built from 18 residues. CDR3 sequence (DNA): TGTGCCACCAGTGATGAGGACAGGGGTTCCTCTGGGGCCAACGTCCTGACTTTC. The encoded protein is CATSDEDRGSSGANVLTF.

As concerns this clonotype: A much larger clone is a single base away; this may be a read error. The rearrangement links TRBV5-1 to TRBJ2-5; D may be TRBD1 (6 bases). The CDR3 is 15 amino acids. Germline CDR1 reads SGHRS; CDR2 reads YFSETQ. The V and J ends lost 2 bases and 1 base respectively, with 12 bases between them. CDR3 sequence (DNA): TGCGCCAGCAGCTTTATACAGGGCCCCCAAGAGACCCAGTACTTC. This translates into CASSFIQGPQETQYF.

This clonotype was counted many times. The chain links TRBV5-1 to TRBJ1-6; no clear D gene. The CDR3 is 13 residues long. Trimming pared 7 bases from V and 7 bases from J, leaving 12 bases between. Germline V gene data show CDR1 as SGHRS and CDR2 as YFSETQ. The DNA of the CDR3 is TGCGCCAGCTCCCGGGAGGAGAATTCACCCCTCCACTTT. It encodes CASSREENSPLHF.

This clonotype was recorded many times. The chain recombines TRBV7-2 with TRBJ1-1; TRBD1 agrees at 10 bases. CDR3 length: 15 residues. Germline CDR1 SGHTA, CDR2 FQGNSA. V shed 6 bases, J shed 6 bases, and the junction held 10 bases outside the gene matches. CDR3 sequence reads: CASSRTGGGSPEAFF. In DNA form, the CDR3 reads TGTGCCAGCAGTCGGACAGGGGGTGGAAGCCCTGAAGCTTTCTTT.

This clonotype was counted many times. The V and J genes are TRBV4-2 and TRBJ2-2; weak D call: TRBD2 (5 bases). Germline lookup yields CDR1 LGHNA and CDR2 YNFKEQ. V was clipped by 0 bases and J by 1 base, with 12 bases between them. CDR3 length equals 17 residues. The CDR3 DNA sequence: TGTGCCAGCAGCCAAGATCTCCCCGGGGTGAACACCGGGGAGCTGTTTTTT. Translation: CASSQDLPGVNTGELFF.